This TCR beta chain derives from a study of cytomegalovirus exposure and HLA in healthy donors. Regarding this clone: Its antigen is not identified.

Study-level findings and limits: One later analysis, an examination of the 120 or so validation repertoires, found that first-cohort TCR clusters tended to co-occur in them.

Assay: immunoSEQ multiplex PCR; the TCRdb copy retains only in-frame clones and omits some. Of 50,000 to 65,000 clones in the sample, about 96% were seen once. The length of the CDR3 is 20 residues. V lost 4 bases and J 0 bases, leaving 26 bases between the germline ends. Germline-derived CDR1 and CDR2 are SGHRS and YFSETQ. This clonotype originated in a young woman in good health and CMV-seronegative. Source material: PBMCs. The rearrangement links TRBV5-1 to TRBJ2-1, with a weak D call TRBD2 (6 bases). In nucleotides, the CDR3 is TGCGCCAGCAGCCCCGCCTACCGGGACTCATACTTTTCCTCCTACAATGAGCAGTTCTTC. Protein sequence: CASSPAYRDSYFSSYNEQFF.